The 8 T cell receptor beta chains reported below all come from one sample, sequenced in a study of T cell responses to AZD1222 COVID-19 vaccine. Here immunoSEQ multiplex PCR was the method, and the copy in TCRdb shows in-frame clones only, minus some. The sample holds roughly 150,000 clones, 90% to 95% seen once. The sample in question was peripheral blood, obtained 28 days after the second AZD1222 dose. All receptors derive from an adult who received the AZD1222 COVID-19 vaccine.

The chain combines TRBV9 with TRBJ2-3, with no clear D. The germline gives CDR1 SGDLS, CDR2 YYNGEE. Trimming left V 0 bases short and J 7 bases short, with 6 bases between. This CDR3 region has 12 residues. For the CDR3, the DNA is TGTGCCAGCAGCGTAGAAAGCAATACGCAGTATTTT. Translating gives CASSVESNTQYF.

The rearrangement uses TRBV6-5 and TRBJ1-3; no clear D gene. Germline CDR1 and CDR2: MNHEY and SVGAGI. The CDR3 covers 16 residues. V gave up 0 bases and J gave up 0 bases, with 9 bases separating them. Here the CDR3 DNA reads TGTGCCAGCAGTTACTCGGCAGGACCCTCTGGAAACACCATATATTTT. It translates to CASSYSAGPSGNTIYF.

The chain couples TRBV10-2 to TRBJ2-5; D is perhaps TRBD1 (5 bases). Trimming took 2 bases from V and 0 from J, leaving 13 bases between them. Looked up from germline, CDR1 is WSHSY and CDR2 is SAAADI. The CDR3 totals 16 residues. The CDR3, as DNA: TGCGCCAGCAGTGAGGGGCAGGGCCCGTACCAAGAGACCCAGTACTTC. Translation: CASSEGQGPYQETQYF.

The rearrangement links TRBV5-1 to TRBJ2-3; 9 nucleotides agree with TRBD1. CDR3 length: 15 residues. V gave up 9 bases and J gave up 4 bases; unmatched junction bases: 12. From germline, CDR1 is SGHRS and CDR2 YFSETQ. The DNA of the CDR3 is TGCGCCACCCGGTCCGGGACAGGGTTTGCAGATACGCAGTATTTT. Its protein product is CATRSGTGFADTQYF. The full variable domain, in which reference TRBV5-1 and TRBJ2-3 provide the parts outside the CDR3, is KAGVTQTPRYLIKTRGQQVTLSCSPISGHRSVSWYQQTPGQGLQFLFEYFSETQRNKGNFPGRFSGRQFSNSRSEMNVSTLELGDSALYLCATRSGTGFADTQYFGPGTRLTVL.

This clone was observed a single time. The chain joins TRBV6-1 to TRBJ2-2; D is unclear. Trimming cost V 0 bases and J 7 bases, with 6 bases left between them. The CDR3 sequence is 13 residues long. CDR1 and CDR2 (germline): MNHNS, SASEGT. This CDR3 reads CASSEAGRGELFF. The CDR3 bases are TGTGCCAGCAGTGAAGCAGGGCGCGGGGAGCTGTTTTTT.

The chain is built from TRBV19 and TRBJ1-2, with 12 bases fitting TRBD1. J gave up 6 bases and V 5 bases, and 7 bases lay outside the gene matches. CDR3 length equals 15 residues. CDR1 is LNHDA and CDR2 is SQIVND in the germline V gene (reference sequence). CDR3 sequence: CASSLGTGGNNGYTF. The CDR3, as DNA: TGTGCCAGTAGTCTCGGGACAGGGGGCAACAATGGCTACACCTTC.

Here the CDR3 DNA reads TGTGCCAGCAGCAAAATGGGAGCCACCTACGAGCAGTACTTC. It encodes CASSKMGATYEQYF. The chain combines TRBV21-1 with TRBJ2-7; no check of the table's D call, TRBD2, against the DNA was made. TRBV21-1 is a pseudogene. The CDR3 length is 14 residues.

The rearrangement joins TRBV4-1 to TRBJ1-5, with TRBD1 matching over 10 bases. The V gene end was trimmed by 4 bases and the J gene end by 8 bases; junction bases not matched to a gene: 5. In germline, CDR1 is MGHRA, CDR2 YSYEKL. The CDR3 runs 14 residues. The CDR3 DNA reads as TGCGCCAGCAGCCGGGGACAGGGGATTGAGCCCCAGCATTTT. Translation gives CASSRGQGIEPQHF.